Below are 26 T cell receptor beta chains sequenced from a single sample in a study of blood T cell repertoires in COVID-19. The table came from immunoSEQ multiplex PCR; TCRdb's copy has only in-frame clones and leaves some out. The repertoire holds about 180,000 clones, with 70% to 90% as singletons. Sequenced input: peripheral blood. The receptors were sampled from a human donor with active or convalescent COVID-19. The donor label of this sample is uncertain.

The V call is TRBV4-3, the J call TRBJ1-2; possible D gene TRBD1, 6 bases. This CDR3 spans 15 amino acids. V was trimmed by 5 bases and J by 4 bases, leaving 17 bases between them. The germline CDR1 and CDR2 sequences are LGHNA and YSLEER. The CDR3 sequence: CASSEGGGAGYGYTF. CDR3 DNA sequence: TGCGCCAGCAGCGAAGGGGGGGGCGCCGGCTATGGCTACACCTTC.

V usage is TRBV7-2 and J usage is TRBJ2-5; the D gene is possibly TRBD2 (7 bases). V lost 4 bases and J 5 bases, leaving 14 bases between the germline ends. The CDR3 loop spans 14 amino acids. Looked up from germline, CDR1 is SGHTA and CDR2 is FQGNSA. DNA for the CDR3: TGTGCCAGCAGCTCAGGCGGGGGCCGGGAGACCCAGTACTTC. Translation gives CASSSGGGRETQYF.

This chain links TRBV5-5 with TRBJ2-1, with TRBD2 as a possible D gene (5 bases). This CDR3 has 13 amino acids. Deletions cut 2 bases from V and 9 bases from J, with 12 bases between. Germline CDR1 reads SGHKS; CDR2 reads YYEKEE (reference sequence). The chain's CDR3 is CASSLEGSGEQFF. The CDR3 nucleotides read TGTGCCAGCAGCTTAGAGGGTTCCGGTGAGCAGTTCTTC.

The chain joins TRBV18 to TRBJ1-2; 7 nucleotides match TRBD1. Germline CDR1 and CDR2: KGHSH and LQKENI. CDR3 length equals 14 residues. With V trimmed by 3 bases and J by 2 bases, 3 bases remained unmatched. The CDR3 bases are TGTGCCAGCTCACCGGAGACAGGGAACTATGGCTACACCTTC. Translated, it gives CASSPETGNYGYTF.

This clone showed up just a few times. This sequence joins TRBV9 and TRBJ2-6; D ambiguous. The germline V gene encodes CDR1 SGDLS and CDR2 YYNGEE. Trimming took off 1 base at V and 4 bases at J, with 6 bases between the two ends. This CDR3 spans 14 amino acids. DNA of the CDR3: TGTGCCAGCAGCGTAACTTTAGGGGCCAACGTCCTGACTTTC. It yields the protein CASSVTLGANVLTF.

In this sample, this clone turned up a few times. The chain links TRBV10-3 to TRBJ1-6; possibly TRBD1 for D (6 bases). The CDR3 covers 13 residues. The V end was cut by 9 bases, the J end by 2 bases, with 8 bases between. Germline loops: CDR1 ENHRY, CDR2 SYGVKD. CDR3 amino acids: CAIGQTYNSPLHF. The CDR3 DNA sequence: TGTGCCATAGGACAGACCTATAATTCACCCCTCCACTTT.

V is TRBV20-1 and J is TRBJ2-2; TRBD1 matches 8 bases. CDR3 length: 15 amino acids. The V and J ends lost 3 bases and 6 bases, in that order; junction bases with no gene match: 9. Germline V gives CDR1 DFQATT, CDR2 SNEGSKA (reference sequence). CDR3 DNA sequence: TGCAGTGCTAGTGGACCCGGGACAGGAGCCGGGGAGCTGTTTTTT. It encodes CSASGPGTGAGELFF.

J is TRBJ2-1 and V is TRBV5-4; D unclear. This CDR3 has 14 amino acids. The ends were cut back, 4 bases at V and 2 bases at J, with 10 bases in the middle. The germline V gene has CDR1 SGHNT and CDR2 YYREEE (reference sequence). The CDR3 region has the DNA TGTGCCAGCAGCCCCCAGCGCGCCTACAATGAGCAGTTCTTC. This translates into CASSPQRAYNEQFF.

The V and J genes are TRBV3-1 (or the pseudogene TRBV3-2) and TRBJ2-3; 8 nucleotides align to TRBD1. J gave up 5 bases and V 5 bases, and 6 bases lay outside the gene matches. The CDR3 is 14 residues long. The germline gives CDR1 LGHDT, CDR2 YNNKEL (reference sequence). The chain's CDR3 is CASSTGGLRDTQYF. In DNA form, the CDR3 reads TGTGCCAGCAGCACAGGGGGGTTAAGAGATACGCAGTATTTT.

The chain uses TRBV2 and TRBJ1-1, with a tentative D call TRBD1 (5 bases). Germline assignment: CDR1 SNHLY and CDR2 FYNNEI. Trimming removed 6 bases from V and 5 bases from J, with 19 bases in between. This CDR3 is built from 15 residues. In DNA, the CDR3 is TGTGCCAGCAGCCCGAGCAGGGCCGGAGATACTGAAGCTTTCTTT. This gives the protein CASSPSRAGDTEAFF. Looking up the rest from reference TRBV2 and TRBJ1-1 gives the full variable domain: EPEVTQTPSHQVTQMGQEVILRCVPISNHLYFYWYRQILGQKVEFLVSFYNNEISEKSEIFDDQFSVERPDGSNFTLKIRSTKLEDSAMYFCASSPSRAGDTEAFFGQGTRLTVV.

In DNA, the CDR3 is TGTGCCAGCAGCCTATTTGGGGGGGCGCGTCAGCCCCAGCATTTT. Translation: CASSLFGGARQPQHF. The V and J genes are TRBV6-5 and TRBJ1-5, with a possible D match to TRBD1 (6 bases). CDR3 length: 15 amino acids. The V and J ends lost 6 bases and 6 bases respectively, with 18 bases between them. The germline gives CDR1 MNHEY, CDR2 SVGAGI.

The chain combines TRBV10-1 with TRBJ2-6; weak D call: TRBD2 (5 bases). V dropped 6 bases and J dropped 3 bases, with 24 bases sitting between them. Germline V CDR1 and CDR2: WNHNN, SYGVQD (reference sequence). The CDR3 is made up of 19 amino acids. The chain's CDR3 is CASSLPSLQGGGGANVLTF. CDR3 in DNA: TGCGCCAGCAGCCTGCCATCCTTGCAAGGAGGCGGTGGGGCCAACGTCCTGACTTTC.

This chain links TRBV3-1 (or the pseudogene TRBV3-2) with TRBJ1-6; D is perhaps TRBD1 (6 bases). The length of the CDR3 is 16 residues. The ends were cut back, 2 bases at V and 5 bases at J, with 13 bases in the middle. Per germline, CDR1 LGHDT and CDR2 YNNKEL (reference sequence). CDR3 DNA: TGTGCCAGCAGCCAATGGTCCGGACAGCATAATTCACCCCTCCACTTT. Translated, it gives CASSQWSGQHNSPLHF.

This clone occurred once. The rearrangement uses TRBV4-1 and TRBJ2-2; the match to TRBD1 covers 10 bases. The V gene's germline CDR1 is MGHRA and CDR2 YSYEKL. After removal of 4 bases from V and 6 bases from J, the junction contained 5 bases not matched to a gene. The CDR3 length is 15 residues. CDR3 loop: CASSRWDRGSGELFF. The CDR3 coding sequence is TGCGCCAGCAGCCGCTGGGACAGGGGTTCCGGGGAGCTGTTTTTT.

V gene TRBV25-1 combines with J gene TRBJ1-1; D remains unclear. V was shortened by 3 bases and J by 5 bases, with 10 bases between the two germline ends. CDR3 length equals 13 residues. The V gene's germline CDR1 is MGHDK and CDR2 SYGVNS. CDR3: CASSDWRGTEAFF. CDR3 DNA sequence: TGTGCCAGCAGTGATTGGCGGGGTACTGAAGCTTTCTTT.

J is TRBJ2-5 and V is TRBV27; TRBD2 agrees at 13 bases. The CDR3 sequence is 17 residues long. Germline V lookup: CDR1 MNHEY, CDR2 SMNVEV (reference sequence). After removal of 6 bases from V and 1 base from J, the junction contained 8 bases not matched to a gene. The CDR3 spells CASSRPGTSGVQETQYF. The CDR3 DNA reads as TGTGCCAGCAGCCGTCCCGGGACTAGCGGGGTCCAAGAGACCCAGTACTTC.

A single count supports this clone. This chain links TRBV6-5 with TRBJ2-5, with no clear D. The CDR3 is 12 amino acids. The germline V and J ends were trimmed by 7 bases and 0 bases, with 6 bases remaining between them. Germline V gene data show CDR1 as MNHEY and CDR2 as SVGAGI. CDR3 DNA: TGTGCCAGCACCGCGAACCAAGAGACCCAGTACTTC. This translates into CASTANQETQYF.

The rearrangement uses TRBV28 and TRBJ1-2; D gene unclear. Trimming pared 10 bases from V and 8 bases from J, leaving 20 bases between. CDR1 is MDHEN and CDR2 is SYDVKM in the germline V gene. The CDR3 spans 13 residues. The CDR3 is CATPLVGGPGYTF. CDR3 coding DNA: TGTGCCACCCCCCTGGTAGGTGGGCCCGGCTACACCTTC.

This chain connects TRBV27 to TRBJ1-6; 8 bases are shared with TRBD1. This CDR3 has 14 amino acids. V lost 5 bases, J lost 6 bases, and 3 bases stayed unmatched. Per the germline V gene, CDR1 is MNHEY and CDR2 is SMNVEV (reference sequence). The CDR3: CASSVTGVNSPLHF. The CDR3 DNA reads as TGTGCCAGCAGTGTGACAGGGGTTAATTCACCCCTCCACTTT.

This clone was picked up one time. The V call is TRBV11-3, the J call TRBJ2-7; 8 bases map to TRBD1. The germline gives CDR1 SGHNT, CDR2 YENEEA. The CDR3 extends over 13 amino acids. With 5 bases clipped from V and 6 bases from J, the junction kept 6 bases outside the gene matches. The CDR3 DNA sequence: TGTGCCAGCAGCCGGGACAGGTTAAGCGAGCAGTACTTC. It encodes CASSRDRLSEQYF.

V gene TRBV4-2 combines with J gene TRBJ2-1; 8 nucleotides line up with TRBD2. Trimming took 4 bases from V and 8 from J; bases not matched to a gene: 7. The CDR3 has 14 residues. The germline CDR1 and CDR2 sequences are LGHNA and YNFKEQ. In nucleotides, the CDR3 is TGTGCCAGCAGCCTCCGGGGGGGGGTGGATGAGCAGTTCTTC. Its protein product is CASSLRGGVDEQFF.

The gene calls are TRBV27 and TRBJ2-7, with a possible D match to TRBD1 (5 bases). V lost 3 bases to trimming and J lost 3 bases, with 9 bases between them. Germline CDR1 is MNHEY and CDR2 is SMNVEV (reference sequence). This CDR3 comprises 13 residues. The CDR3 sequence: CASSLTVSYEQYF. DNA of the CDR3: TGTGCCAGCAGTTTGACAGTCAGCTACGAGCAGTACTTC.

V usage is TRBV5-4 and J usage is TRBJ2-2, with 8 bases that match TRBD2. Germline V lookup: CDR1 SGHNT, CDR2 YYREEE (reference sequence). With 3 bases clipped from V and 4 bases from J, the junction kept 8 bases outside the gene matches. The CDR3 sequence is 16 residues long. The CDR3 nucleotides are TGTGCCAGCAGCTCGGAAGGGACTAGGTCCACCGGGGAGCTGTTTTTT. Protein product: CASSSEGTRSTGELFF.

The chain is built from TRBV7-2 and TRBJ2-5; possible D gene TRBD2, 6 bases. Trimming took 1 base from V and 10 from J, leaving 13 bases between them. This CDR3 contains 13 residues. Germline lookup yields CDR1 SGHTA and CDR2 FQGNSA. CDR3 loop: CASSLGPSGDQYF. The DNA for the CDR3 is TGTGCCAGCAGCTTAGGACCTTCGGGGGACCAGTACTTC.

Comment on this clone: Other DNA sequences of this sample code for an identical CDR3. J is TRBJ1-1 and V is TRBV27; D remains unclear. Germline V gene data show CDR1 as MNHEY and CDR2 as SMNVEV (reference sequence). The CDR3 totals 13 residues. The germline V and J ends were trimmed by 0 bases and 1 base, with 3 bases remaining between them. CDR3 DNA: TGTGCCAGCAGTTTATCTCGGAACACTGAAGCTTTCTTT. Its protein product is CASSLSRNTEAFF.

V usage is TRBV25-1 and J usage is TRBJ1-1; TRBD1 is a possible D gene (6 bases). Trimming pared 1 base from V and 3 bases from J, leaving 12 bases between. The CDR3 spans 15 residues. CDR1 is MGHDK, CDR2 SYGVNS, per germline. The CDR3 coding sequence is TGTGCCAGCAGTGAATCCTGGGGGCAGTACACTGAAGCTTTCTTT. It codes for CASSESWGQYTEAFF.